The next 26 T cell receptor beta chains were all read from a single sample in a study of blood T cells in healthy people across ages. Using a J-beta primer mix together with a sample-barcoded 5' primer, a second PCR was run for roughly 6 to 11 cycles. TCRdb reprocessed the 5' RACE reads via MiXCR and lists one record per CDR3 protein. Altogether 750,000 to 950,000 distinct CDR3 sequences are present, roughly 29% being singletons, with the ten largest covering 10%. This same sample was also taken into another study, of T cells of mothers and their children.

Sequencing was done on a sample of blood. The source is a middle-aged woman in good health.

This chain connects TRBV4-1 to TRBJ1-3; D unresolved. Germline-derived CDR1 and CDR2 are MGHRA and YSYEKL. V was shortened by 0 bases and J by 0 bases, with 9 bases between the two germline ends. This CDR3 comprises 16 residues. CDR3 protein: CASSQETRDSGNTIYF. The CDR3 DNA follows: TGCGCCAGCAGCCAAGAAACAAGGGACTCTGGAAACACCATATATTTT.

In this sample, this clonotype turned up a few times. This chain joins TRBV12-3 or TRBV12-4 and TRBJ2-7, with D possibly TRBD2 on 6 matching bases. Trimming shortened V by 5 bases and J by 2 bases, and 16 bases separated the two germline ends. The CDR3 has 15 amino acids. For the CDR3, the DNA is TGTGCCAGCAGTGATAGCGGACTATCAGCCTACGAGCAGTACTTC. This encodes CASSDSGLSAYEQYF.

The V and J genes are TRBV6-5 and TRBJ1-3; weak D call: TRBD1 (5 bases). This CDR3 comprises 16 residues. Trimming took off 8 bases at V and 0 bases at J, with 17 bases between the two ends. The germline V gene has CDR1 MNHEY and CDR2 SVGAGI. Here the CDR3 DNA reads TGTGCCAGCCGCCTCCTCGGGACCATCTCTGGAAACACCATATATTTT. This encodes CASRLLGTISGNTIYF.

This clonotype turned up a few times. The chain has TRBV7-2 and TRBJ2-1, with no clear D. The CDR3 has 13 residues. CDR1 SGHTA and CDR2 FQGNSA come from the germline V gene. V was shortened by 6 bases and J by 6 bases, with 12 bases between the two germline ends. CDR3 sequence reads: CASRSGIPNEQFF. In DNA form, the CDR3 reads TGTGCCAGCAGGTCAGGTATTCCCAATGAGCAGTTCTTC.

The rearrangement joins TRBV4-3 to TRBJ2-2; TRBD1 agrees at 9 bases. This CDR3 is built from 19 residues. The V gene end was trimmed by 0 bases and the J gene end by 7 bases; junction bases not matched to a gene: 15. Germline V gene sequence: CDR1 LGHNA, CDR2 YSLEER. Here the CDR3 reads CASSQDSAGGTGRIGELFF. The CDR3 DNA is TGCGCCAGCAGCCAAGATTCCGCGGGCGGGACAGGGAGGATCGGGGAGCTGTTTTTT.

This clonotype has ten or more counts. V gene TRBV6-2 or TRBV6-3 combines with J gene TRBJ2-7; TRBD1 matches 9 bases. The V gene end was trimmed by 2 bases and the J gene end by 3 bases; junction bases not matched to a gene: 2. This CDR3 is 14 amino acids long. CDR1 MNHEY and CDR2 SVGEGT come from the germline V gene. CDR3 sequence (DNA): TGTGCCAGCAGTTACGGGACAGGGTACTACGAGCAGTACTTC. This codes for CASSYGTGYYEQYF.

As regards this clonotype: Lacking the conserved final phenylalanine or tryptophan, this CDR3 likely reflects a read error. The V call is TRBV5-4, the J call TRBJ1-4, with D unresolved. The CDR3 sequence is 12 residues long. CDR1 is SGHNT, CDR2 YYREEE, per germline (reference sequence). The ends were cut back, 0 bases at V and 10 bases at J, with 7 bases in the middle. Written as DNA, the CDR3 is TGTGCCAGCAGCTTGGGAAACGGAAAACTGTTTTCT. As protein: CASSLGNGKLFS.

In the case of this clonotype: A read error may explain this, as a much larger clone is one base away. The chain recombines TRBV7-7 with TRBJ2-4; perhaps TRBD2 as D (6 bases). The J call could be wrong; TRBJ2-5 is a better fit for the DNA end. The CDR3 length is 14 residues. Germline CDR1 and CDR2: SSHAT and FNYEAQ (reference sequence). CDR3 region: CASSVAPGDETQYF. CDR3 sequence (DNA): TGTGCTAGCAGCGTAGCGCCGGGGGATGAGACCCAGTACTTC.

This clonotype was seen many times. The CDR3 DNA sequence: TGTGCCAGCAGCCCAACAGGGGGCGCAGATATCTACGAGCAGTACTTC. It codes for CASSPTGGADIYEQYF. The V gene is TRBV7-6, the J gene TRBJ2-7; 9 bases fit TRBD1. Per the germline V gene, CDR1 is SGHVS and CDR2 is FNYEAQ. The V gene end was trimmed by 5 bases and the J gene end by 3 bases; junction bases not matched to a gene: 11. This CDR3 is 16 amino acids long.

Remarks on this clonotype: A much larger clone lies a single base off, so this may be a read error. J is TRBJ2-1 and V is TRBV20-1, with D possibly being TRBD2 (6 bases). The J call may not be correct, given that the DNA end is closer to TRBJ2-7. This CDR3 region has 16 residues. Germline V CDR1 and CDR2: DFQATT, SNEGSKA (reference sequence). CDR3 region: CSVQTDRGSSYNEQYF. The CDR3 coding sequence is TGCAGTGTCCAAACAGACCGGGGGAGCTCCTACAATGAGCAGTACTTC.

Details on this clonotype: This may stem from a read error, because a much larger clone lies one nucleotide away. CDR3 region: CSVEAPARNGYTF. The CDR3 DNA sequence: TGCAGCGTTGAAGCACCGGCTCGGAATGGCTACACCTTC. The chain combines TRBV29-1 with TRBJ1-2; no definite D call. Germline CDR1 is SQVTM and CDR2 is ANQGSEA. This CDR3 region has 13 residues. Trimming left V 1 base short and J 6 bases short, with 12 bases between.

This clonotype was observed a few times. The chain joins TRBV11-1 to TRBJ2-1; 9 nucleotides match TRBD1. The germline V gene has CDR1 SGHAT and CDR2 FQDESV (reference sequence). The J segment lost 7 bases and the V segment lost 1 base, leaving 5 bases of the junction unmatched. This CDR3 is built from 15 residues. The CDR3 sequence is CASSLDRTGENEQFF. CDR3 DNA sequence: TGTGCCAGCAGCTTAGACAGGACAGGGGAAAATGAGCAGTTCTTC.

On this clonotype: This may arise from a read error, as a much more abundant clone is one base away. The chain uses TRBV28 and TRBJ1-2; maybe TRBD1 (5 bases). The CDR3 is 13 amino acids. Germline loops: CDR1 MDHEN, CDR2 SYDVKM. V lost 11 bases and J 0 bases, leaving 13 bases between the germline ends. The CDR3 DNA reads TGTGCCGGGGGACGGGCGCCTAACTATGGCTACACCTTC. Translated: CAGGRAPNYGYTF.

The table lists this clonotype with a few counts. A read error may account for a junction end that differs from germline. The rearrangement uses TRBV25-1 and TRBJ2-3, with a possible D match to TRBD2 (5 bases). CDR1 is MGHDK, CDR2 SYGVNS, per germline. The length of the CDR3 is 14 residues. For the CDR3, the DNA is TGTGTCAGCAGAGGAGGTACTAGCACAGATACGCAGTATTTT. Translating gives CVSRGGTSTDTQYF.

In its sample, this clonotype was seen many times. The CDR3 DNA sequence: TGTGCCATCAGTGAGTTCCGCACCTACGAGCAGTACTTC. Protein sequence: CAISEFRTYEQYF. This sequence joins TRBV10-3 and TRBJ2-7; D ambiguous. The germline V gene has CDR1 ENHRY and CDR2 SYGVKD. This CDR3 spans 13 amino acids. V lost 1 base and J lost 2, with 6 bases in between.

The chain employs TRBV5-1 and TRBJ2-3, with 10 bases fitting TRBD2. The CDR3 is 18 residues long. The V gene end was trimmed by 4 bases and the J gene end by 0 bases; junction bases not matched to a gene: 11. Germline CDR1 and CDR2: SGHRS and YFSETQ. The DNA of the CDR3 is TGCGCCAGCAGCAAGGTTTTACTAGCGGGATCGAGCACAGATACGCAGTATTTT. Amino acids: CASSKVLLAGSSTDTQYF.

This chain joins TRBV28 and TRBJ2-2; maybe TRBD2 (7 bases). V was trimmed by 7 bases and J by 10 bases, leaving 25 bases between them. The CDR3 is made up of 16 amino acids. Germline values: CDR1 MDHEN, CDR2 SYDVKM. CDR3 residues: CASTTERGGRSLELFF. In DNA, the CDR3 is TGTGCCAGCACCACCGAAAGGGGGGGACGGTCCTTGGAGCTGTTTTTT. The whole variable domain, remainder taken from reference TRBV28 and TRBJ2-2, is DVKVTQSSRYLVKRTGEKVFLECVQDMDHENMFWYRQDPGLGLRLIYFSYDVKMKEKGDIPEGYSVSREKKERFSLILESASTNQTSMYLCASTTERGGRSLELFFGEGSRLTVL.

This clonotype was found a few times. This may be a read error, as it is one base from a much larger clone. CDR3 coding DNA: TGTGCCAGCAGTCGTGGAGAGGGGTGGAACATTCAGTACTTC. Translating it yields CASSRGEGWNIQYF. The chain couples TRBV12-3 or TRBV12-4 to TRBJ2-4; either TRBD1 or TRBD2 may supply D (5 bases each). The CDR3 is made up of 14 amino acids. Trimming removed 5 bases from V and 7 bases from J, with 15 bases in between.

Only a few counts were recorded for this clonotype. The rearrangement joins TRBV6-5 to TRBJ1-2, with D uncertain. Germline V CDR1 and CDR2: MNHEY, SVGAGI. V lost 1 base to trimming and J lost 0 bases, with 9 bases between them. The CDR3 contains 15 residues. The CDR3 protein is CASSYWGDTNYGYTF. CDR3 coding DNA: TGTGCCAGCAGTTACTGGGGAGATACTAACTATGGCTACACCTTC.

The rearrangement joins TRBV7-9 to TRBJ1-2; D remains unclear. Germline lookup yields CDR1 SEHNR and CDR2 FQNEAQ (reference sequence). CDR3 length: 13 residues. Trimming cost V 6 bases and J 4 bases, with 12 bases left between them. The CDR3 coding sequence is TGTGCCAGCAGTCCCCTTAGTACCTATGGCTACACCTTC. Protein: CASSPLSTYGYTF.

This clonotype was counted many times. The CDR3 nucleotides read TGCGCCAGCAGCTCCAGGACTAGCGGGGGGGGCCGACCGTTATGGCCCTACGAGCAGTACTTC. The encoded protein is CASSSRTSGGGRPLWPYEQYF. The chain carries TRBV5-1 and TRBJ2-7, with TRBD2 identical over 15 bases. The V gene's germline CDR1 is SGHRS and CDR2 YFSETQ. This CDR3 contains 21 residues. Losses at the gene ends were 3 bases for V and 2 bases for J; bases not matched to a gene: 18. The full variable domain, in which reference TRBV5-1 and TRBJ2-7 provide the parts outside the CDR3, is KAGVTQTPRYLIKTRGQQVTLSCSPISGHRSVSWYQQTPGQGLQFLFEYFSETQRNKGNFPGRFSGRQFSNSRSEMNVSTLELGDSALYLCASSSRTSGGGRPLWPYEQYFGPGTRLTVT.

Details on this clonotype: A read error may explain this, as a much larger clone is one base away. The chain couples TRBV9 to TRBJ2-3; 7 bases are shared with TRBD1. This CDR3 is 13 amino acids long. V lost 3 bases, J lost 14 bases, and 12 bases stayed unmatched. CDR1 is SGDLS, CDR2 YYNGEE, per germline. This chain's CDR3 is CASSAGTALQLYF. The CDR3 DNA follows: TGTGCCAGCAGCGCCGGGACAGCTTTACAACTGTATTTT.

The genes are TRBV9 and TRBJ2-6, with D possibly TRBD1 on 5 matching bases. The V end was cut by 5 bases, the J end by 0 bases, with 12 bases between. The CDR3 consists of 16 residues. Germline assignment: CDR1 SGDLS and CDR2 YYNGEE. The CDR3 is CASRGAYSSGANVLTF. The CDR3 region has the DNA TGTGCCAGCAGAGGGGCCTACAGCTCTGGGGCCAACGTCCTGACTTTC.

This clonotype was detected only a few times. The chain links TRBV28 to TRBJ1-4; 9 nucleotides align to TRBD1. CDR1 is MDHEN and CDR2 is SYDVKM in the germline V gene. V lost 6 bases, J lost 4 bases, and 3 bases stayed unmatched. The CDR3 totals 14 residues. CDR3 sequence: CASRTGGRNEKLFF. The CDR3 nucleotides are TGTGCCAGCAGAACAGGGGGCCGTAATGAAAAACTGTTTTTT.

This clonotype was seen at least ten times. The chain links TRBV20-1 to TRBJ2-7, with 9 bases identical to TRBD1. J gave up 2 bases and V 4 bases, and 3 bases lay outside the gene matches. Per germline, CDR1 DFQATT and CDR2 SNEGSKA (reference sequence). This CDR3 is 13 amino acids long. The CDR3 sequence: CSATGQGPYEQYF. As DNA, the CDR3 is TGCAGTGCTACCGGACAGGGGCCCTACGAGCAGTACTTC.

This chain connects TRBV20-1 to TRBJ2-3, with 10 nucleotides matching TRBD2. The CDR3 contains 15 residues. Germline loops: CDR1 DFQATT, CDR2 SNEGSKA (reference sequence). Trimming at V came to 3 bases and at J to 3 bases, leaving 6 bases not matched to a gene. The CDR3 region is CSAREAGGPTDTQYF. Written as DNA, the CDR3 is TGCAGTGCTAGGGAAGCGGGAGGGCCGACAGATACGCAGTATTTT.